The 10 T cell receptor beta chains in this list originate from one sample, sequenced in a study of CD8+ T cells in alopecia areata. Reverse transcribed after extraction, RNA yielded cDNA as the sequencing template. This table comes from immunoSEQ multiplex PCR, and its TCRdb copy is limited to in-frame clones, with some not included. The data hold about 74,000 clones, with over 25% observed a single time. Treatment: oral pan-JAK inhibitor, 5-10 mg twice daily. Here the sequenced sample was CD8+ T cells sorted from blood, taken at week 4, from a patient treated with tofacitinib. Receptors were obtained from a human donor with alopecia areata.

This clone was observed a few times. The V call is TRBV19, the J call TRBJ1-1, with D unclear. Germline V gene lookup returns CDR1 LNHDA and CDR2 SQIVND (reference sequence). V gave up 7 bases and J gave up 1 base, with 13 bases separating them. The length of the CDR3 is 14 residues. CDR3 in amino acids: CASIPARRNTEAFF. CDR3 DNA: TGTGCCAGTATCCCGGCTAGGAGGAACACTGAAGCTTTCTTT.

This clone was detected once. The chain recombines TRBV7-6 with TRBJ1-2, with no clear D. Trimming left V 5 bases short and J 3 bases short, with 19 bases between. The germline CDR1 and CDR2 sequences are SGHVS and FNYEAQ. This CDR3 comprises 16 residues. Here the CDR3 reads CASSPLRLGSDYGYTF. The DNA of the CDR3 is TGTGCCAGCAGCCCACTCCGACTAGGGTCGGACTATGGCTACACCTTC.

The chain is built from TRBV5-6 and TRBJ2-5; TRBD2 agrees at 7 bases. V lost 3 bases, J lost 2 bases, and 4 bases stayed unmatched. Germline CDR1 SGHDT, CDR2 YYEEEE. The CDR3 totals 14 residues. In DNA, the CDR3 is TGTGCCAGCAGCTCTGCGGGGGTACAAGAGACCCAGTACTTC. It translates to CASSSAGVQETQYF.

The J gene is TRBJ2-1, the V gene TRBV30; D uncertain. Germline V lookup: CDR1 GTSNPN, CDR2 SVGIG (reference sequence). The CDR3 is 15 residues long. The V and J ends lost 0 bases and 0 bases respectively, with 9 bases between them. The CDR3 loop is CAWSVDGGSYNEQFF. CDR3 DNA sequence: TGTGCCTGGAGTGTTGATGGCGGCTCCTACAATGAGCAGTTCTTC.

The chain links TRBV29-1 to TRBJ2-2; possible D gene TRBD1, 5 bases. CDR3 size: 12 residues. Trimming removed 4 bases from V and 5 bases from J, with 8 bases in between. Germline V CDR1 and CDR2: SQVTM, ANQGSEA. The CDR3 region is CSVVAGTGELFF. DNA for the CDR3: TGCAGCGTTGTCGCAGGGACCGGGGAGCTGTTTTTT.

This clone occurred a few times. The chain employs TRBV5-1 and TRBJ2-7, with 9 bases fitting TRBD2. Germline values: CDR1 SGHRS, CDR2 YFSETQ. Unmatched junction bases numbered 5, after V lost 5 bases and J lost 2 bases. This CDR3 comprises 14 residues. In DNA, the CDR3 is TGCGCCAGCAGGTGGGCTAGCGGGGCCTACGAGCAGTACTTC. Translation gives CASRWASGAYEQYF.

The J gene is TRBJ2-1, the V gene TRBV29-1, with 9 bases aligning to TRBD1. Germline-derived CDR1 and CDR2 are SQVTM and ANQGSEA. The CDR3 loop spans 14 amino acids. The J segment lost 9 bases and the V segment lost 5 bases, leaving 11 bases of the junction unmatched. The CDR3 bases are TGCAGCGTTTACTGGACAGGGGCGGGTACTGAGCAGTTCTTC. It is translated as CSVYWTGAGTEQFF.

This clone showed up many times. In DNA form, the CDR3 reads TGTGCCAGTAGTGGATGGGGGGGTCATCAGCCCCAGCATTTT. It codes for CASSGWGGHQPQHF. The J gene is TRBJ1-5, the V gene TRBV19; D perhaps matches TRBD1 (5 bases). The CDR3 loop spans 14 amino acids. Germline V gene lookup returns CDR1 LNHDA and CDR2 SQIVND (reference sequence). Trimming took 5 bases from V and 5 from J, leaving 13 bases between them.

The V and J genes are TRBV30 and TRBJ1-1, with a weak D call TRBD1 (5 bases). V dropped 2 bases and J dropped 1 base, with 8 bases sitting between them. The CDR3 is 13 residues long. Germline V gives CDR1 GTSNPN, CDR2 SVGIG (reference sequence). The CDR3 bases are TGTGCCTGGAGTTTAACAGGGAACACTGAAGCTTTCTTT. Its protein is CAWSLTGNTEAFF.

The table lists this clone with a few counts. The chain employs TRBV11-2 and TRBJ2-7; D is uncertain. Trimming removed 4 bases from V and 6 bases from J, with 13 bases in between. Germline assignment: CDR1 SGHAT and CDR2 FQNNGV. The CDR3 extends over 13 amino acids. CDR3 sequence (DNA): TGTGCCAGCAGCTCACGCCCTTTGCGCGAGCAGTACTTC. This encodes CASSSRPLREQYF.